This paragraph reports one TCR beta chain. The entry originates in a study of blood T cell repertoires in COVID-19. Background on the study: T cells, B-cell-depleted T cells, or PBMCs supplied cDNA or gDNA.

The CDR3 runs 14 residues. Germline V gene lookup returns CDR1 SGHVS and CDR2 FQNEAQ. Trimming removed 5 bases at V and 2 bases at J, with 12 bases between. The protocol was immunoSEQ multiplex PCR, while the TCRdb copy is restricted to in-frame clones and leaves out a portion. Here the sample spans a few hundred thousand clones, 75% to 85% being singletons. This chain links TRBV7-8 with TRBJ2-5; D ambiguous. Sequences were obtained from peripheral blood. The TCR sequence derives from a woman between 65 and 79 years old with COVID-19, enrolled during active disease. The CDR3 sequence: CASSQIELQETQYF. The DNA for the CDR3 is TGTGCCAGCAGCCAAATCGAGTTACAAGAGACCCAGTACTTC.